This T cell receptor (beta chain) was identified in a study of OX40 agonist ivuxolimab in advanced cancers. Across the whole study: The treatment was a fully human IgG2 OX40 agonist, ivuxolimab. Partial responses occurred in three patients (one hepatocellular carcinoma, two cutaneous melanoma).

Trimming cost V 5 bases and J 1 base, with 8 bases left between them. Germline CDR1 is KGHSH and CDR2 is LQKENI. This CDR3 comprises 13 residues. This clone was detected only a few times. Its antigen remains unidentified. Findings of the study overall: Expanded clones tended on average to be more numerous among CD8+ T cells than CD4+.

The repertoire was sequenced with immunoSEQ multiplex PCR; TCRdb's copy has only in-frame clones and lacks some. The sample has roughly 58,000 clones, 87% seen once; the top ten hold under 0.85%. This receptor was taken from an adult with an advanced solid tumor such as melanoma, head and neck, liver or kidney cancer. The V gene is TRBV18, the J gene TRBJ1-1; no clear D. The sequenced sample was CD4+ or CD8+ T cells sorted from blood, obtained in a trial of the OX40 agonist ivuxolimab. The CDR3 DNA reads TGTGCCAGCTCAGGGCAGACGAACACTGAAGCTTTCTTT. This sequence encodes CASSGQTNTEAFF. The full variable domain, with the rest looked up from reference TRBV18 and TRBJ1-1, is NAGVMQNPRHLVRRRGQEARLRCSPMKGHSHVYWYRQLPEEGLKFMVYLQKENIIDESGMPKERFSAEFPKEGPSILRIQQVVRGDSAAYFCASSGQTNTEAFFGQGTRLTVV.